What follows are 23 T cell receptor beta chains derived from one specimen sequenced in a study of cytomegalovirus exposure and HLA in healthy donors. Primers included in the PCR were 60 Vbeta and 13 Jbeta primers. Libraries were prepared by immunoSEQ multiplex PCR; TCRdb keeps only in-frame clonotypes and omits some of them. The sample consists of about 98,000 clones, approximately 77% of them appearing once. The source material was PBMCs. The receptors come from a male donor in good health and CMV-seropositive.

This clone was seen a single time. The chain uses TRBV7-2 and TRBJ1-1, with D perhaps matching TRBD1 (6 bases). The germline V gene has CDR1 SGHTA and CDR2 FQGNSA. The CDR3 sequence is 15 residues long. Trimming pared 1 base from V and 3 bases from J, leaving 12 bases between. DNA of the CDR3: TGTGCCAGCAGCTTAGGTACAGGGTGGGACACTGAAGCTTTCTTT. It encodes CASSLGTGWDTEAFF.

In its sample, this clone was seen once. The junction departs from germline at one end; a sequencing error may be responsible. The chain uses TRBV7-7 and TRBJ2-2; 7 nucleotides line up with TRBD2. There are 14 residues in the CDR3. Germline lookup yields CDR1 SSHAT and CDR2 FNYEAQ (reference sequence). The CDR3 is CASTAGANTGELFF. The CDR3 coding sequence is TGTGCTAGCACGGCGGGAGCAAACACCGGGGAGCTGTTTTTT.

This clone was seen only once. The CDR3 nucleotides are TGTGCCTGGAGTAGACTAGCTATCTCCTACGAGCAGTACTTC. Protein sequence: CAWSRLAISYEQYF. The genes are TRBV30 and TRBJ2-7; 7 bases are shared with TRBD2. The V segment lost 2 bases and the J segment 0 bases; nucleotides outside the gene matches: 4. This CDR3 region has 14 residues. Germline values: CDR1 GTSNPN, CDR2 SVGIG (reference sequence).

V is TRBV7-3 and J is TRBJ2-1, with 7 positions matching TRBD2. The CDR3 contains 15 residues. Trimming cost V 1 base and J 4 bases; bases outside gene matches: 4. Germline V gives CDR1 SGHTA, CDR2 FQGTGA. DNA for the CDR3: TGTGCCAGCAGCTTAAGTAGCGGGCAATACAATGAGCAGTTCTTC. As protein: CASSLSSGQYNEQFF.

This clone appeared once. The CDR3 DNA reads as TGTGCCAGCAGTTACTCGCAGGGGTTGCAAGAGACCCAGTACTTC. It encodes CASSYSQGLQETQYF. J is TRBJ2-5 and V is TRBV6-6, with D possibly TRBD1 on 6 matching bases. Trimming took off 0 bases at V and 2 bases at J, with 10 bases between the two ends. This CDR3 comprises 15 residues. The V gene's germline CDR1 is MNHNY and CDR2 SVGAGI (reference sequence).

V and J are TRBV9 and TRBJ2-3; D is unclear. CDR3 size: 14 residues. Germline CDR1 and CDR2: SGDLS and YYNGEE. With 0 bases removed from V and 2 bases from J, the gap between germline ends came to 7 bases. CDR3 DNA sequence: TGTGCCAGCAGCGTAGCTACCAACACAGATACGCAGTATTTT. Residues: CASSVATNTDTQYF.

The chain links TRBV9 to TRBJ2-1; the match to TRBD2 covers 15 bases. This CDR3 is 15 amino acids long. Unmatched junction bases numbered 2, after V lost 7 bases and J lost 3 bases. Germline V gives CDR1 SGDLS, CDR2 YYNGEE. The CDR3 protein is CASSGLAGGYNEQFF. CDR3 DNA sequence: TGTGCCAGCTCGGGACTAGCGGGAGGCTACAATGAGCAGTTCTTC.

The chain couples TRBV7-9 to TRBJ1-1; tentatively, D is TRBD1 (5 bases). The V end lost 1 base, the J end lost 5 bases, and 23 bases lay between the germline ends. Germline CDR1 reads SEHNR; CDR2 reads FQNEAQ (reference sequence). The CDR3 is made up of 18 amino acids. CDR3 coding DNA: TGTGCCAGCAGCTTAGTTTCGGGGGGTACTCGGGCGGGAACTGAAGCTTTCTTT. Translated, it gives CASSLVSGGTRAGTEAFF.

The chain carries TRBV27 and TRBJ2-7, with TRBD2 as a possible D gene (6 bases). Trimming took off 2 bases at V and 2 bases at J, with 13 bases between the two ends. Germline CDR1 MNHEY, CDR2 SMNVEV (reference sequence). This CDR3 comprises 15 residues. In nucleotides, the CDR3 is TGTGCCAGCAGTTTACCCGGGACTGGGACCTACGAGCAGTACTTC. Its protein is CASSLPGTGTYEQYF.

The genes are TRBV28 and TRBJ1-2; 8 positions match TRBD1. The germline gives CDR1 MDHEN, CDR2 SYDVKM. CDR3 length: 14 amino acids. With V trimmed by 8 bases and J by 4 bases, 9 bases remained unmatched. In nucleotides, the CDR3 is TGTGCCAGCCGACTACCGGGACAGGTCTATGGCTACACCTTC. Protein sequence: CASRLPGQVYGYTF.

This chain joins TRBV6-4 and TRBJ2-3; D possibly corresponds to TRBD2 (6 bases). Germline CDR1 reads MRHNA; CDR2 reads SNTAGT. The V and J ends lost 6 bases and 1 base respectively, with 14 bases between them. The CDR3 sequence is 15 residues long. CDR3 residues: CASSRTSSGTDTQYF. Here the CDR3 DNA reads TGTGCCAGCAGCCGAACTAGCTCCGGCACAGATACGCAGTATTTT.

V and J are TRBV15 and TRBJ2-1, with TRBD1 as a possible D gene (5 bases). V was pared by 3 bases and J by 0 bases, with 12 bases between. Germline lookup yields CDR1 LNHNV and CDR2 YYDKDF (reference sequence). The CDR3 loop spans 16 amino acids. The CDR3 bases are TGTGCCACCAGCAGGGACACAGTTGGCTCCTACAATGAGCAGTTCTTC. It specifies CATSRDTVGSYNEQFF.

This clone showed up just once. The chain links TRBV28 to TRBJ2-2, with TRBD1 identical over 8 bases. Germline CDR1 and CDR2: MDHEN and SYDVKM. The CDR3 loop spans 14 amino acids. J gave up 5 bases and V 7 bases, and 6 bases lay outside the gene matches. The CDR3 DNA reads TGTGCCAGCACCGGTGGACAGGGAACCGGGGAGCTGTTTTTT. Encoded protein: CASTGGQGTGELFF. Full variable domain (remainder filled in from reference TRBV28 and TRBJ2-2): DVKVTQSSRYLVKRTGEKVFLECVQDMDHENMFWYRQDPGLGLRLIYFSYDVKMKEKGDIPEGYSVSREKKERFSLILESASTNQTSMYLCASTGGQGTGELFFGEGSRLTVL.

In its sample, this clone was seen a few times. CDR3 in amino acids: CASSPTGSRQPQHF. DNA of the CDR3: TGTGCCAGCTCACCGACAGGGTCGCGACAGCCCCAGCATTTT. This chain connects TRBV18 to TRBJ1-5; 7 nucleotides match TRBD1. V dropped 3 bases and J dropped 7; count of bases not matched to a gene: 6. Germline loops: CDR1 KGHSH, CDR2 LQKENI. CDR3 length: 14 amino acids.

The chain carries TRBV5-1 and TRBJ2-5; 9 bases align to TRBD1. Per germline, CDR1 SGHRS and CDR2 YFSETQ. V was clipped by 4 bases and J by 5 bases; unmatched bases: 12. This CDR3 comprises 16 residues. CDR3 in amino acids: CASSLGDRDLWETQYF. The CDR3 DNA follows: TGCGCCAGCAGCCTAGGGGACAGGGACCTTTGGGAGACCCAGTACTTC.

This clone was observed a handful of times. The chain is built from TRBV10-3 and TRBJ2-4; 8 nucleotides line up with TRBD2. The CDR3 contains 13 residues. The V segment lost 10 bases and the J segment 5 bases; nucleotides outside the gene matches: 7. Germline CDR1 ENHRY, CDR2 SYGVKD. CDR3 in amino acids: CATAPGLENIQYF. The CDR3 nucleotides read TGTGCCACGGCACCGGGACTAGAAAACATTCAGTACTTC.

The V and J genes are TRBV5-1 and TRBJ2-7; 10 bases line up with TRBD2. Germline V CDR1 and CDR2: SGHRS, YFSETQ. J lost 3 bases, V lost 4 bases, and 7 bases had no gene match. This CDR3 is built from 15 residues. The chain's CDR3 is CASSTASGSYYEQYF. In DNA, the CDR3 is TGCGCCAGCAGCACCGCTAGCGGGAGTTACTACGAGCAGTACTTC.

J is TRBJ2-7 and V is TRBV27, with D unclear. CDR1 is MNHEY and CDR2 is SMNVEV in the germline V gene (reference sequence). V was trimmed by 5 bases and J by 2 bases, leaving 13 bases between them. The CDR3 sequence is 14 residues long. CDR3 amino acids: CASSMGLTPYEQYF. In nucleotides, the CDR3 is TGTGCCAGCAGTATGGGCCTCACTCCCTACGAGCAGTACTTC.

The CDR3 DNA reads TGTGCCAGTAGGACTCAGGGGACTAATGAAAAACTGTTTTTT. Protein sequence: CASRTQGTNEKLFF. The chain uses TRBV19 and TRBJ1-4; tentative D call: TRBD1 (6 bases). Germline CDR1 is LNHDA and CDR2 is SQIVND (reference sequence). V was shortened by 6 bases and J by 2 bases, with 10 bases between the two germline ends. CDR3 length: 14 amino acids.

This clone is a singleton in its sample. The rearrangement uses TRBV28 and TRBJ1-1, with 8 positions matching TRBD1. This CDR3 spans 13 amino acids. The germline V gene encodes CDR1 MDHEN and CDR2 SYDVKM. V gave up 5 bases and J gave up 6 bases; unmatched junction bases: 5. The CDR3 bases are TGTGCCAGCAGTCCGACAGGGGCGTCTGAAGCTTTCTTT. Encoded protein: CASSPTGASEAFF.

This chain connects TRBV7-9 to TRBJ1-2; 9 bases line up with TRBD1. V trimming: 5 bases; J trimming: 8 bases; junction bases outside the gene matches: 9. The germline gives CDR1 SEHNR, CDR2 FQNEAQ (reference sequence). This CDR3 has 14 amino acids. The CDR3 coding sequence is TGTGCCAGCAGCCTTTCCGGGACAGGGTCCGGCTACACCTTC. Its protein product is CASSLSGTGSGYTF.

The rearrangement joins TRBV28 to TRBJ1-5, with a tentative D call TRBD1 (6 bases). The germline V and J ends were trimmed by 5 bases and 3 bases, with 11 bases remaining between them. The CDR3 consists of 14 residues. CDR1 is MDHEN, CDR2 SYDVKM, per germline. The chain's CDR3 is CASSSGQPNQPQHF. As DNA, the CDR3 is TGTGCCAGCAGTAGCGGACAGCCCAATCAGCCCCAGCATTTT.

The rearrangement links TRBV28 to TRBJ2-1; 13 bases line up with TRBD2. The ends lost 1 base at V and 1 base at J; junction bases unmatched: 1. The CDR3 sequence is 17 residues long. The germline gives CDR1 MDHEN, CDR2 SYDVKM. The CDR3 is CASSLSGLAGSYNEQFF. The CDR3 DNA reads as TGTGCCAGCAGTTTATCGGGACTAGCGGGATCCTACAATGAGCAGTTCTTC.